One and the same sample provided the 2 T cell receptor beta chains below, sequenced in a study of blood T cell repertoires in COVID-19 (dated by TCRdb to the early 2020s). The library was produced with the immunoSEQ multiplex PCR assay. TCRdb stores this immuneACCESS table with in-frame sequences only. Part of the clones is absent; in the studies checked, under half of the shortfall reflects unresolved V genes, and no reason is known for the rest. The sample has roughly 130,000 clones on record, 87% of them singletons. The top ten clones comprise approximately 3.3% of the sample. Sequencing was performed on peripheral blood. The receptors were sampled from a woman in her fifties or sixties with acute or convalescent COVID-19.

The chain employs TRBV9 and TRBJ2-3; D might be TRBD2 (6 bases). The V end was cut by 0 bases, the J end by 5 bases, with 19 bases between. The CDR3 length is 17 residues. The germline V gene encodes CDR1 SGDLS and CDR2 YYNGEE. The CDR3 DNA is TGTGCCAGCAGCGTAGCCTCCTACGGACTACCGAGAGATACGCAGTATTTT. It yields the protein CASSVASYGLPRDTQYF.

This chain connects TRBV5-1 to TRBJ2-2; 7 bases match TRBD1. The CDR3 loop spans 18 amino acids. With 4 bases clipped from V and 1 base from J, the junction kept 13 bases outside the gene matches. Germline loops: CDR1 SGHRS, CDR2 YFSETQ. CDR3 in amino acids: CASSEKVGGAGNTGELFF. In DNA form, the CDR3 reads TGCGCCAGCAGCGAGAAAGTAGGGGGCGCCGGGAACACCGGGGAGCTGTTTTTT.